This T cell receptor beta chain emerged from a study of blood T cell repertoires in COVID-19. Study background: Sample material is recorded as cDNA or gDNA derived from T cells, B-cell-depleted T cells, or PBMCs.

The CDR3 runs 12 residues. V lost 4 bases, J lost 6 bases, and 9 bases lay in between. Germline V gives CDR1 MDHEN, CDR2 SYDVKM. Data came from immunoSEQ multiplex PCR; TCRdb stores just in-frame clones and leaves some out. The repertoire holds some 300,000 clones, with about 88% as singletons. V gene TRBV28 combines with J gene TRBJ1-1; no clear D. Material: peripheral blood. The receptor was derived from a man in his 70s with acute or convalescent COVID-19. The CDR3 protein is CASSSTVAEAFF. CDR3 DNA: TGTGCCAGCAGTTCTACCGTGGCTGAAGCTTTCTTT.